The T cell receptor (beta chain) described here comes from a study of T cells in Graves' hyperthyroidism and ophthalmopathy. Study background: Peripheral blood was acquired at first diagnosis, ahead of any therapy whatsoever.

V was pared by 8 bases and J by 6 bases, with 7 bases of the junction left unmatched. Germline assignment: CDR1 MGHDK and CDR2 SYGVNS. CDR3 length equals 13 residues. Using RNA transcripts as the source, TCR beta CDR3 regions were amplified. Researchers ran a first-round RT-PCR on the TCR CDR3 using the HTBI primer set. TCRdb fed the multiplex PCR reads into MiXCR, producing one record per CDR3 protein. In the table there are around 440,000 distinct CDR3 sequences, less than 20% of which are singletons. Those with hyperthyroidism were 18 to 65 years old, newly diagnosed, and ill for under 2 months. In the case of this clonotype: Its matching antigen is unknown.

Study outcomes and limitations: A 13 V-J signature model discriminated ophthalmopathy versus stable hyperthyroidism.

The chain combines TRBV25-1 with TRBJ1-2; 9 bases are shared with TRBD1. The sequence came from a woman aged 18-30 years with Graves' hyperthyroidism. Specimen: blood. This chain's CDR3 is CASQQGAVHGYTF. The CDR3, as DNA: TGTGCCAGCCAACAGGGGGCGGTGCATGGCTACACCTTC.